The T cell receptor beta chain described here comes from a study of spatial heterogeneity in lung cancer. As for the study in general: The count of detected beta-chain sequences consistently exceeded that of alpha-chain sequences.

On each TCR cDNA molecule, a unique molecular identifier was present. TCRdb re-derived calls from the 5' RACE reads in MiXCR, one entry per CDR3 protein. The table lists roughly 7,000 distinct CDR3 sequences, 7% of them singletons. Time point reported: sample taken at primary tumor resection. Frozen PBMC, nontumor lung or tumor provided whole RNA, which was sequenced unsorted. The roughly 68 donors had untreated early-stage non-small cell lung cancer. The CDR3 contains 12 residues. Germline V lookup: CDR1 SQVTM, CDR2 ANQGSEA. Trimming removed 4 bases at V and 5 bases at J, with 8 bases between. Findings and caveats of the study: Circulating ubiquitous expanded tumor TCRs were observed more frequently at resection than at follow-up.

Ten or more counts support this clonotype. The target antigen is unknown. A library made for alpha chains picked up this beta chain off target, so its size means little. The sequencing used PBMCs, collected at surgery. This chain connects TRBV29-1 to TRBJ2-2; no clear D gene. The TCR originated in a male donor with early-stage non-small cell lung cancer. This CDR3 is CSVGSGTGELFF. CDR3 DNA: TGCAGCGTTGGATCAGGAACCGGGGAGCTGTTTTTT.